The source of this TCR beta chain is a study of T cells after yellow fever vaccination. Germline V gene lookup returns CDR1 MNHEY and CDR2 SMNVEV (reference sequence). Trimming removed 2 bases from V and 5 bases from J, with 7 bases in between. The CDR3 totals 13 residues. TCRdb re-derived calls from the 5' RACE reads in MiXCR, one entry per CDR3 protein. Here the sample spans tens of thousands of distinct CDR3 sequences, almost 8% being singletons. This clonotype counts as medium-sized. The sequencing here drew on CD8+ T cells sorted from PBMCs, taken on the day of the yellow fever booster vaccination. The rearrangement uses TRBV27 and TRBJ2-1; D is uncertain. The clonotype comes from a man younger than 45 who received the YFV17D yellow fever vaccine. The CDR3 protein is CASSLGRNNEQFF. The CDR3 nucleotides read TGTGCCAGCAGTTTAGGCAGGAACAATGAGCAGTTCTTC.